The 7 T cell receptor beta chains presented below share a single source sample, sequenced in a study of cytomegalovirus exposure and HLA in healthy donors. The study ran its PCR with 60 Vbeta and 13 Jbeta primers. Produced via immunoSEQ multiplex PCR; TCRdb's table is partial and in-frame only. Of just under 250,000 clones in the sample, 82% were seen once. The sample was PBMCs. These receptors all stem from a middle-aged woman in good health and CMV-seropositive.

The V gene is TRBV5-5, the J gene TRBJ1-2; 7 bases are shared with TRBD1. This CDR3 contains 16 residues. With 3 bases clipped from V and 3 bases from J, the junction kept 11 bases outside the gene matches. Germline V gene sequence: CDR1 SGHKS, CDR2 YYEKEE (reference sequence). Here the CDR3 DNA reads TGTGCCAGCAGCTCCTTACCCTCAGGGGGTGACTATGGCTACACCTTC. Translation: CASSSLPSGGDYGYTF. Based on the CDR3 plus reference TRBV5-5 and TRBJ1-2, the full variable domain is DAGVTQSPTHLIKTRGQQVTLRCSPISGHKSVSWYQQVLGQGPQFIFQYYEKEERGRGNFPDRFSARQFPNYSSELNVNALLLGDSALYLCASSSLPSGGDYGYTFGSGTRLTVV.

V usage is TRBV4-2 and J usage is TRBJ1-2, with a weak D call TRBD1 (5 bases). This CDR3 spans 16 amino acids. Germline assignment: CDR1 LGHNA and CDR2 YNFKEQ. Between the trimmed V and J ends, which lost 4 bases and 1 base, there was a span of 16 bases. The chain's CDR3 is CASSRGDGGINYGYTF. Written as DNA, the CDR3 is TGTGCCAGCAGCCGAGGGGACGGAGGGATTAACTATGGCTACACCTTC.

V usage is TRBV6-5 and J usage is TRBJ2-2, with D unresolved. Trimming left V 11 bases short and J 7 bases short, with 11 bases between. Germline V gene data show CDR1 as MNHEY and CDR2 as SVGAGI. This CDR3 comprises 11 residues. The CDR3 DNA reads TGTGCCCGAGATTTAAGCGGGGAGCTGTTTTTT. The encoded protein is CARDLSGELFF.

This chain connects TRBV13 to TRBJ1-4; TRBD1 is a possible D gene (6 bases). CDR1 is PRHDT and CDR2 is FYEKMQ in the germline V gene (reference sequence). The V end was cut by 4 bases, the J end by 4 bases, with 16 bases between. The CDR3 contains 16 residues. CDR3: CASSSNSGHLNEKLFF. The CDR3, as DNA: TGTGCCAGCAGCTCTAACTCGGGACACCTTAATGAAAAACTGTTTTTT.

The rearrangement joins TRBV6-6 to TRBJ2-7, with 9 bases matching TRBD1. Looked up from germline, CDR1 is MNHNY and CDR2 is SVGAGI (reference sequence). The CDR3 extends over 15 amino acids. J lost 5 bases, V lost 4 bases, and 9 bases had no gene match. The CDR3 coding sequence is TGTGCCAGCAGTTTACCGGGACAGGGCTTCCACGAGCAGTACTTC. Translating gives CASSLPGQGFHEQYF.

This chain joins TRBV30 and TRBJ1-1; D is unclear. Germline V gives CDR1 GTSNPN, CDR2 SVGIG (reference sequence). The CDR3 runs to 12 residues. Trimming pared 3 bases from V and 0 bases from J, leaving 5 bases between. The CDR3: CAWRRVNTEAFF. DNA for the CDR3: TGTGCCTGGAGACGGGTGAACACTGAAGCTTTCTTT.

V gene TRBV30 combines with J gene TRBJ2-7; D perhaps matches TRBD2 (5 bases). The CDR3 totals 15 residues. The V end lost 2 bases, the J end lost 0 bases, and 14 bases lay between the germline ends. CDR1 and CDR2 (germline): GTSNPN, SVGIG (reference sequence). This CDR3 is CAWSQGGYRSYEQYF. The DNA of the CDR3 is TGTGCCTGGAGTCAAGGCGGGTACCGCTCCTACGAGCAGTACTTC. Looking up the rest from reference TRBV30 and TRBJ2-7 gives the full variable domain: SQTIHQWPATLVQPVGSPLSLECTVEGTSNPNLYWYRQAAGRGLQLLFYSVGIGQISSEVPQNLSASRPQDRQFILSSKKLLLSDSGFYLCAWSQGGYRSYEQYFGPGTRLTVT.